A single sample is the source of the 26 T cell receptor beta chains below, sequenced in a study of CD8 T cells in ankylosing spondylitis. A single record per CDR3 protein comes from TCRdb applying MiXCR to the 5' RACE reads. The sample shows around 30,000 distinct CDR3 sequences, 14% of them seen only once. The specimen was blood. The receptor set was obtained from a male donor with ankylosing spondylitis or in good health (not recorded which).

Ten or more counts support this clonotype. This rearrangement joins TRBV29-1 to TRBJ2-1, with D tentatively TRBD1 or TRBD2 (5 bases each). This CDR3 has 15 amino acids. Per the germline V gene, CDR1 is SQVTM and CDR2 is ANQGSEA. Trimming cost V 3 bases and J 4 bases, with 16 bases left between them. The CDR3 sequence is CSVEGPTEGYNEQFF. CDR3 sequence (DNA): TGCAGCGTTGAGGGGCCCACTGAGGGGTACAATGAGCAGTTCTTC.

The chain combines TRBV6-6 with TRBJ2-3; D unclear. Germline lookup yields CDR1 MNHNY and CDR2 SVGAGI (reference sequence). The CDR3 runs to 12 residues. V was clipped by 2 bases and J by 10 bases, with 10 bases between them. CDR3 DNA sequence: TGTGCCAGCAGTTACGACGGGCTTTCGCAGTATTTT. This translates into CASSYDGLSQYF.

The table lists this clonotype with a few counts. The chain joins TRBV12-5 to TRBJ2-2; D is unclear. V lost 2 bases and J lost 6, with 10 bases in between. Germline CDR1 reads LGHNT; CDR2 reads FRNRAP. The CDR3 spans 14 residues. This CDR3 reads CASGLNNRPGELFF. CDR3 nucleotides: TGTGCTAGTGGTTTGAATAACAGACCCGGGGAGCTGTTTTTT. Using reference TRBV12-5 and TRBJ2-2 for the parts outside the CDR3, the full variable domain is DARVTQTPRHKVTEMGQEVTMRCQPILGHNTVFWYRQTMMQGLELLAYFRNRAPLDDSGMPKDRFSAEMPDATLATLKIQPSEPRDSAVYFCASGLNNRPGELFFGEGSRLTVL.

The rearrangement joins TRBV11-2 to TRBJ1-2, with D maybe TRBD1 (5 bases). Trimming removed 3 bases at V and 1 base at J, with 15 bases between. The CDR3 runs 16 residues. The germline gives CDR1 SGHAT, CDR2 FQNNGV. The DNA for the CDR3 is TGTGCCAGCAGCTTGGCCCTTGGAGGGGTTAACTATGGCTACACCTTC. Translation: CASSLALGGVNYGYTF.

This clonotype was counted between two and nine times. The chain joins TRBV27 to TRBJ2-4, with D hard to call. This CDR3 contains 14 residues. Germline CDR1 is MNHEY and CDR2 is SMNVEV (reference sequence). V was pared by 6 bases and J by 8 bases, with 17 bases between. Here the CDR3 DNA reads TGTGCCAGCAGCCCGAGTGGGTGGTCGGACATTCAGTACTTC. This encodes CASSPSGWSDIQYF.

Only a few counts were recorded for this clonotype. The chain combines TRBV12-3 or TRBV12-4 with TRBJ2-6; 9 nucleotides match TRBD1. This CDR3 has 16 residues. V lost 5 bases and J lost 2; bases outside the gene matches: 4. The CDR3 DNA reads TGTGCCAGCAGTACAGGGGGCAGGGCTGGGGCCAACGTCCTGACTTTC. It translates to CASSTGGRAGANVLTF.

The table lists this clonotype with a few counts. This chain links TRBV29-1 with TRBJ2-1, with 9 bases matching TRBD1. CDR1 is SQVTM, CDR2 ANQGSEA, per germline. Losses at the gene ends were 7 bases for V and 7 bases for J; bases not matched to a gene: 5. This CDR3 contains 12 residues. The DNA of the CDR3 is TGCAGCGCTTGGACAGGGGTGAATGAGCAGTTCTTC. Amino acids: CSAWTGVNEQFF.

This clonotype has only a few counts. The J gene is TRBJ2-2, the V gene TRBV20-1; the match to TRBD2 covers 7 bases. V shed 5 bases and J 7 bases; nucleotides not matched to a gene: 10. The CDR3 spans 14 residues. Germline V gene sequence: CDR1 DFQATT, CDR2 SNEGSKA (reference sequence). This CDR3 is CSARRGEGSGELFF. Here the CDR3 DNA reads TGCAGTGCTCGAAGAGGGGAGGGCAGCGGGGAGCTGTTTTTT.

CDR3 coding DNA: TGTGCCAGCAGCTCAAAGCCAGGGGCCCTCACCGGGGAGCTGTTTTTT. Protein product: CASSSKPGALTGELFF. The chain couples TRBV7-3 to TRBJ2-2; maybe TRBD1 (6 bases). In germline, CDR1 is SGHTA, CDR2 FQGTGA. The CDR3 is made up of 16 amino acids. V lost 4 bases and J 4 bases, leaving 16 bases between the germline ends.

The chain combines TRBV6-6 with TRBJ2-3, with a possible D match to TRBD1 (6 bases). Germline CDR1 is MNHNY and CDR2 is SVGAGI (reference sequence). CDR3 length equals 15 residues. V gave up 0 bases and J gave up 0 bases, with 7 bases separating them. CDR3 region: CASSYSQGSTDTQYF. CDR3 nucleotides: TGTGCCAGCAGTTACTCTCAGGGGAGCACAGATACGCAGTATTTT.

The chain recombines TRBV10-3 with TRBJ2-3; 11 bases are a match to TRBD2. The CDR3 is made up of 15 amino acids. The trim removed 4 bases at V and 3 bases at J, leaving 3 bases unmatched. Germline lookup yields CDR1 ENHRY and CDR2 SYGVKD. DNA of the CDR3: TGTGCCATCAGTGGCCTAGCGGGGGGAACAGATACGCAGTATTTT. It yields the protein CAISGLAGGTDTQYF.

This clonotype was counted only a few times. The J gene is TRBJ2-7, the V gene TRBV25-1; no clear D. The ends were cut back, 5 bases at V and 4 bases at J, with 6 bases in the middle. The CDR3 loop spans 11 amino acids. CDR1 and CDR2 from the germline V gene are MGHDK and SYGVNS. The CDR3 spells CASSWDYEQYF. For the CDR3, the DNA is TGTGCCAGCAGTTGGGATTACGAGCAGTACTTC.

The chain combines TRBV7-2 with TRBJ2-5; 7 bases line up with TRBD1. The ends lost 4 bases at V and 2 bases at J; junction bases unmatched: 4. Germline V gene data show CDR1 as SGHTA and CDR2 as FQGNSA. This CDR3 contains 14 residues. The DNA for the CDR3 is TGTGCCAGCAGCTCACAGACAGGGCAAGAGACCCAGTACTTC. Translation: CASSSQTGQETQYF.

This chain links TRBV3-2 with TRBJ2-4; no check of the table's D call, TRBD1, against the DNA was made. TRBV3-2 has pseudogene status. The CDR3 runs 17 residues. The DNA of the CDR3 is TGTGCCAGCAGCCAAGTACGCCAGGGGGCCGCCAAAAACATTCAGTACTTC. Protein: CASSQVRQGAAKNIQYF.

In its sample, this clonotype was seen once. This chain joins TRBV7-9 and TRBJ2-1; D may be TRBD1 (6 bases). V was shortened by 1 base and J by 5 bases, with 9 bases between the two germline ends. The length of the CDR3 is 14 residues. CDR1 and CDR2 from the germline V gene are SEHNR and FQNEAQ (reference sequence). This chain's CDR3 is CASSLDRADNEQFF. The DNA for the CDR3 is TGTGCCAGCAGCTTAGACAGGGCAGACAATGAGCAGTTCTTC.

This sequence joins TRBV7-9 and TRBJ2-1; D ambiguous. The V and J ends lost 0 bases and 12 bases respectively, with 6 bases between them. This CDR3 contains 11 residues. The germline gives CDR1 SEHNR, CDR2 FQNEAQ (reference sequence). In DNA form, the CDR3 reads TGTGCCAGCAGCTTAGCTCTGGGGCAGTTCTTC. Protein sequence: CASSLALGQFF.

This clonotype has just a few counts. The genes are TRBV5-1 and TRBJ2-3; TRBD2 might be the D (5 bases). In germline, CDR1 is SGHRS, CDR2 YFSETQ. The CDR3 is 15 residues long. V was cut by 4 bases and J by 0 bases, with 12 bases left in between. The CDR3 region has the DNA TGCGCCAGCAGCCCCAAGCGGAGTAGCACAGATACGCAGTATTTT. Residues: CASSPKRSSTDTQYF. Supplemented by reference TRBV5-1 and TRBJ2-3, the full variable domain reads KAGVTQTPRYLIKTRGQQVTLSCSPISGHRSVSWYQQTPGQGLQFLFEYFSETQRNKGNFPGRFSGRQFSNSRSEMNVSTLELGDSALYLCASSPKRSSTDTQYFGPGTRLTVL.

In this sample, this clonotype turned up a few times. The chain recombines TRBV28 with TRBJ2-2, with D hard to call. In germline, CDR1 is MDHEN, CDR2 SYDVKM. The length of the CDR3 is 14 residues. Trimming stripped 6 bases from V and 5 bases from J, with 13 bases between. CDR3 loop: CASSPLWETGELFF. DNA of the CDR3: TGTGCCAGCAGCCCACTGTGGGAAACCGGGGAGCTGTTTTTT.

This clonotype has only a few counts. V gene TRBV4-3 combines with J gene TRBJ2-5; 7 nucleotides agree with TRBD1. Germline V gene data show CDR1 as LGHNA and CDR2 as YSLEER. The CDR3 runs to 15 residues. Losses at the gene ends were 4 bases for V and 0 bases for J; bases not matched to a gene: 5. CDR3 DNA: TGCGCCAGCAGCCCCCCGGGACAGAACCAAGAGACCCAGTACTTC. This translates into CASSPPGQNQETQYF.

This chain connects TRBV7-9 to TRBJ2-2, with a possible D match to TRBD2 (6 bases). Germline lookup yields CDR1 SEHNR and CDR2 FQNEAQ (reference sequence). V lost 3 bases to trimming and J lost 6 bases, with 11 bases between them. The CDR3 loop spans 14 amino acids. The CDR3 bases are TGTGCCAGCAGCTTTGGAGGGGCCGCCGGGGAGCTGTTTTTT. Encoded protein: CASSFGGAAGELFF.

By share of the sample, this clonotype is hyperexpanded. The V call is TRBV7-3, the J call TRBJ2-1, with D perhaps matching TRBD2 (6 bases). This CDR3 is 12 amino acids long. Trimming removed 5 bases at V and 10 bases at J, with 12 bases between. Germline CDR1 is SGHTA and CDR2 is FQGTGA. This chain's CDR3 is CASSPPSGEQFF. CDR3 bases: TGTGCCAGCAGCCCCCCGAGCGGGGAGCAGTTCTTC.

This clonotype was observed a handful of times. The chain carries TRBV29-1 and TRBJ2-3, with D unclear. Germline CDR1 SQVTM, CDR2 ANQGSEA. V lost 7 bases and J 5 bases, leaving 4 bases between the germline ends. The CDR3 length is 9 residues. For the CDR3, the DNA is TGCAGCGCGGGAGATACGCAGTATTTT. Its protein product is CSAGDTQYF.

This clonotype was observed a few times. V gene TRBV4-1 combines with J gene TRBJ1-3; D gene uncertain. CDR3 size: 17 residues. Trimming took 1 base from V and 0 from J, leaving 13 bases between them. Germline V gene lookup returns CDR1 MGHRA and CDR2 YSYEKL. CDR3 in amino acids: CASSQGRDPNSGNTIYF. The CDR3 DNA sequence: TGCGCCAGCAGCCAAGGAAGGGATCCCAACTCTGGAAACACCATATATTTT.

CDR3 DNA: TGTGCCAGCAGTGAAAATTCTGGAATTGGGGGTGAGCAGTTCTTC. This encodes CASSENSGIGGEQFF. This chain joins TRBV2 and TRBJ2-1, with D perhaps TRBD1 or TRBD2 (5 bases each). Trimming pared 2 bases from V and 9 bases from J, leaving 17 bases between. This CDR3 contains 15 residues. Germline CDR1 reads SNHLY; CDR2 reads FYNNEI.

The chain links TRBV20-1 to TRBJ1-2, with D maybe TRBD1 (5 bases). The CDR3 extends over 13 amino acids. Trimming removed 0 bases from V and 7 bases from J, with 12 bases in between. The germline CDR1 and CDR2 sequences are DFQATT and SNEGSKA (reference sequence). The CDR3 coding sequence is TGCAGTGCTAGAGACACAGGATCGGGTGGCTACACCTTC. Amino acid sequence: CSARDTGSGGYTF.

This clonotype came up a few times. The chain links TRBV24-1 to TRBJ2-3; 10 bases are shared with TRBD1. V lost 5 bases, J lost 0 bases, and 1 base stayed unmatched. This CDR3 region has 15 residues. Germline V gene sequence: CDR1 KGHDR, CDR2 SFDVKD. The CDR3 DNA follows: TGTGCCACCAGTGGGGACAGGGGAAGCACAGATACGCAGTATTTT. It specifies CATSGDRGSTDTQYF.